This T cell receptor beta chain emerged from a study of T-cell reconstitution after alpha-beta-depleted transplantation in children. A library of TCRbeta sequences, prepared with unique molecular identifiers, was generated. MiXCR was run by TCRdb on the PCR reads, yielding one entry per CDR3 protein. The sample yields about 640,000 distinct CDR3 sequences, 10% to 15% seen once. Trimming cost V 2 bases and J 3 bases, with 14 bases left between them. This CDR3 spans 14 amino acids. Per germline, CDR1 DFQATT and CDR2 SNEGSKA (reference sequence). This clonotype has only a few counts. The antigen remains undetermined. Findings and limits, study-wide: At one year after transplant, newly produced T cells mostly accounted for T-cell counts and diversity.

The sequence came from a male patient younger than 18 who had a stem cell transplant for acute myeloid leukemia, so the T cells may come from the graft donor. The source was PBMCs, mostly from graft donor cells, collected 360 days after TCRalphabeta/CD19-depleted stem cell transplant. The chain recombines TRBV20-1 with TRBJ2-7, with D maybe TRBD1 (5 bases). CDR3 DNA: TGCAGTGCTAGATCCACAGTAAGGGGCTACGAGCAGTACTTC. This codes for CSARSTVRGYEQYF.